The clone carrying this T cell receptor beta chain has more than one count but fewer than ten. Its antigen is still unknown. The entry originates in a study of blood T cells in healthy people across ages. Study-wide points: Bulk PBMC profiling left naive and antigen-experienced comparisons inconclusive. The donors' CMV status was not determined, possibly confounding changes in expanded clonotypes.

The use of a sample-barcoded 5' primer and a J-beta primer mix characterized a second PCR of 7 to 11 cycles. A minimum of 3 million CDR3-containing paired-end reads was obtained for each sample. MiXCR was run by TCRdb on the 5' RACE reads, yielding one entry per CDR3 protein. This table holds about 730,000 distinct CDR3 sequences, approximately 39% found once. The CDR3 runs 15 residues. V was clipped by 3 bases and J by 0 bases, with 11 bases between them. The chain carries TRBV12-3 or TRBV12-4 and TRBJ1-2; weak D call: TRBD1 (5 bases). The specimen was blood. The clonotype was recovered from a woman in her sixties in good health. CDR3 amino acids: CASSFSGVANYGYTF. The CDR3, as DNA: TGTGCCAGCAGTTTTTCGGGGGTAGCTAACTATGGCTACACCTTC.